Described below is a single TCR beta chain sequence and its context. Its specificity is unknown. The data are from a study of brain T cells in children with intractable seizures. Findings of the study overall: Patients' HCMV serostatus was unknown; virus specificity rests on CDR3 similarity alone.

The data were produced by immunoSEQ multiplex PCR, yet TCRdb's version contains in-frame clones alone and is incomplete. This sample has fewer than 85,000 clones, with about 92% found just once. The material was peripheral blood, obtained at surgery. The source is a boy younger than two with tuberous sclerosis and intractable seizures.

This chain's CDR3 is CASSDLLGGQPQHF. The CDR3 nucleotides read TGTGCCAGCAGTGATTTACTGGGTGGTCAGCCCCAGCATTTT. The V call is TRBV6-1, the J call TRBJ1-5; D uncertain. This CDR3 is 14 amino acids long. V was pared by 3 bases and J by 6 bases, with 12 bases between. Germline V gene sequence: CDR1 MNHNS, CDR2 SASEGT.